Shown below are 9 T cell receptor beta chains from a single sample sequenced in a study of identical twins. One entry per CDR3 protein results from TCRdb running MiXCR on the 5' RACE reads. The top ten hold around 3.1% of the sample, which has about 570,000 distinct CDR3 sequences, around a tenth seen once. The same sample was also studied in work on yellow fever vaccine responses in identical twins.

The material sequenced was PBMCs. These receptors were collected from a woman between 18 and 30 years old in good health.

The chain combines TRBV4-1 with TRBJ2-7, with 8 bases that match TRBD2. From germline, CDR1 is MGHRA and CDR2 YSYEKL. Unmatched junction bases numbered 10, after V lost 4 bases and J lost 2 bases. This CDR3 is built from 16 residues. In nucleotides, the CDR3 is TGCGCCAGCAGCCCTGACGGGAGGGAGGGCACCTACGAGCAGTACTTC. Its translation: CASSPDGREGTYEQYF.

The chain uses TRBV3-1 and TRBJ2-3; TRBD2 matches 12 bases. Losses at the gene ends were 3 bases for V and 6 bases for J; bases not matched to a gene: 10. The CDR3 loop spans 17 amino acids. CDR1 is LGHDT, CDR2 YNNKEL, per germline (reference sequence). Written as DNA, the CDR3 is TGTGCCAGCAGCCACGGTCTAGCGGGGGGGCCAGCGGATACGCAGTATTTT. Translating it yields CASSHGLAGGPADTQYF.

The genes are TRBV24-1 and TRBJ2-3; D perhaps matches TRBD1 (5 bases). The germline V and J ends were trimmed by 5 bases and 0 bases, with 8 bases remaining between them. CDR1 and CDR2 (germline): KGHDR, SFDVKD. The CDR3 loop spans 14 amino acids. The DNA of the CDR3 is TGTGCCACCAGTGGACAGTCGAGCACAGATACGCAGTATTTT. Amino acids: CATSGQSSTDTQYF.

This clonotype occurred a few times. The chain uses TRBV7-9 and TRBJ1-2; TRBD1 matches at 7 bases. The CDR3 length is 15 residues. The junction had 7 bases not matched to a gene; V was cut back by 4 bases and J by 2 bases. Germline V gene lookup returns CDR1 SEHNR and CDR2 FQNEAQ (reference sequence). The CDR3 DNA follows: TGTGCCAGCAGCTGGCCTAGACAGGGCAACTATGGCTACACCTTC. Its protein product is CASSWPRQGNYGYTF.

This clonotype has at least ten counts. The chain recombines TRBV20-1 with TRBJ2-5; D call uncertain. The germline V and J ends were trimmed by 4 bases and 5 bases, with 8 bases remaining between them. The germline gives CDR1 DFQATT, CDR2 SNEGSKA (reference sequence). The CDR3 totals 11 residues. The CDR3 sequence is CSAKFLETQYF. As DNA, the CDR3 is TGCAGTGCTAAGTTTTTGGAGACCCAGTACTTC.

This clonotype has more than one count but fewer than ten. The chain uses TRBV11-2 and TRBJ1-1; D is unclear. Trimming shortened V by 3 bases and J by 1 base, and 9 bases separated the two germline ends. From germline, CDR1 is SGHAT and CDR2 FQNNGV. The CDR3 loop spans 14 amino acids. CDR3 in DNA: TGTGCCAGCAGCTTGATGCTGACGAACACTGAAGCTTTCTTT. Protein product: CASSLMLTNTEAFF.

This clonotype has ten or more counts. The chain joins TRBV7-9 to TRBJ2-4, with 9 bases matching TRBD1. The CDR3 has 16 amino acids. Trimming took 5 bases from V and 8 from J; bases not matched to a gene: 13. Germline V gene data show CDR1 as SEHNR and CDR2 as FQNEAQ (reference sequence). The CDR3 DNA reads as TGTGCCAGCAGCCCTGGGACAGGGATGGGAGTGGACATTCAGTACTTC. Translating gives CASSPGTGMGVDIQYF.

This clonotype was detected only a few times. This chain links TRBV5-1 with TRBJ2-6; 12 bases align to TRBD2. The CDR3 has 16 residues. V trimming: 7 bases; J trimming: 0 bases; junction bases outside the gene matches: 2. CDR1 SGHRS and CDR2 YFSETQ come from the germline V gene. This CDR3 is CASRTSGASGANVLTF. The CDR3 DNA is TGCGCCAGCCGGACTAGCGGGGCCTCTGGGGCCAACGTCCTGACTTTC.

The DNA for the CDR3 is TGCAGCGTTTGGGGCGTGGGGACCCAGTACTTC. Residues: CSVWGVGTQYF. The chain carries TRBV29-1 and TRBJ2-5; TRBD1 is a possible D gene (5 bases). Trimming stripped 5 bases from V and 7 bases from J, with 11 bases between. The CDR3 has 11 amino acids. In germline, CDR1 is SQVTM, CDR2 ANQGSEA.